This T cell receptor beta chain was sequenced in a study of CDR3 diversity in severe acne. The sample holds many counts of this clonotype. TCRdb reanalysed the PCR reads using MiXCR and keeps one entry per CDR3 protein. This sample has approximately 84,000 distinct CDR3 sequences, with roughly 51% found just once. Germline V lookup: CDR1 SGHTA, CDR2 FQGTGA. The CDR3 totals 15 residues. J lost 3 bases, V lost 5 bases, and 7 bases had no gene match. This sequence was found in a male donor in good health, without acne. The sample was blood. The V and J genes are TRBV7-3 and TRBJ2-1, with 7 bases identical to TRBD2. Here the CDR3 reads CASSVSSGVYNEQFF. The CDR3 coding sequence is TGTGCCAGCAGCGTATCTAGCGGAGTCTACAATGAGCAGTTCTTC.